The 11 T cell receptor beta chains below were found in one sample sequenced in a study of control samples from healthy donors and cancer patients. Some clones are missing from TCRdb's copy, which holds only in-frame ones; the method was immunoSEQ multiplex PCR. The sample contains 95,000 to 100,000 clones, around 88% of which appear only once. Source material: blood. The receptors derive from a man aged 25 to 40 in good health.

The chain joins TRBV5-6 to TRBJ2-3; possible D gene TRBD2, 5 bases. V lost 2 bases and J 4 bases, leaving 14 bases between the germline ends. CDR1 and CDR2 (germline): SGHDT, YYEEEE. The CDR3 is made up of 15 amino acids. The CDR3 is CASSLSPNSADTQYF. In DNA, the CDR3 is TGTGCCAGCAGCTTAAGCCCTAATAGCGCAGATACGCAGTATTTT.

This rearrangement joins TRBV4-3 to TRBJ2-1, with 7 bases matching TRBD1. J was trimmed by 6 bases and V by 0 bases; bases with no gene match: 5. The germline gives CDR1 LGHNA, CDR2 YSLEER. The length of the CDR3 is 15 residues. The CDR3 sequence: CASSQDDRDSNEQFF. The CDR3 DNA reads TGCGCCAGCAGCCAAGATGACAGGGACAGCAATGAGCAGTTCTTC.

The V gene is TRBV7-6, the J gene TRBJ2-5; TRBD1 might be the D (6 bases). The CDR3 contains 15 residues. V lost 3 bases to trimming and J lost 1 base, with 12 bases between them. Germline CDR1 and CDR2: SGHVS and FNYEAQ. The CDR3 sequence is CASSFRDTLQETQYF. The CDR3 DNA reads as TGTGCCAGCAGCTTCCGGGACACGCTCCAAGAGACCCAGTACTTC.

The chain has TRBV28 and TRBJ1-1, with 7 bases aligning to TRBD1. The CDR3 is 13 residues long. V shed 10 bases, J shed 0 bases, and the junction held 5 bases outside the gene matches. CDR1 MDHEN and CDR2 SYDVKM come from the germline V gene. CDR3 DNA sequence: TGTGCCACCTGGGACAGATTGAACACTGAAGCTTTCTTT. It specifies CATWDRLNTEAFF.

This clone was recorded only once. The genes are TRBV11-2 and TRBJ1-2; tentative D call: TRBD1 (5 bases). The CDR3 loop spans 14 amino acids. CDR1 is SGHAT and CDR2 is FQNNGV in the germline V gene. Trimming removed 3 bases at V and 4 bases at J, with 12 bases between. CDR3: CASSFYSGFYGYTF. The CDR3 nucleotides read TGTGCCAGCAGCTTCTACTCAGGGTTCTATGGCTACACCTTC.

The CDR3 is CASRRDRGNQPQHF. The CDR3, as DNA: TGTGCCAGCAGGCGAGACAGGGGCAATCAGCCCCAGCATTTT. The chain combines TRBV2 with TRBJ1-5; the match to TRBD1 covers 7 bases. The CDR3 is made up of 14 amino acids. V lost 6 bases to trimming and J lost 2 bases; unmatched junction nucleotides: 4. In germline, CDR1 is SNHLY, CDR2 FYNNEI.

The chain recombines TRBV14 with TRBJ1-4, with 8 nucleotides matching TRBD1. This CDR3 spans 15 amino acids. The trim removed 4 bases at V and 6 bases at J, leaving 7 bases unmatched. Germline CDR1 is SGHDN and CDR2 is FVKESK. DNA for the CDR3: TGTGCCAGCAGCCTCTGGACAGGGAGTGATGAAAAACTGTTTTTT. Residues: CASSLWTGSDEKLFF.

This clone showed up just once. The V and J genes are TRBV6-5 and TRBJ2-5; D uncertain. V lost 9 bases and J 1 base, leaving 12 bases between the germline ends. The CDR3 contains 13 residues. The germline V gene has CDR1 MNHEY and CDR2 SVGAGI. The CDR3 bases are TGTGCCAGTCTCACCTTAGGCCAAGAGACCCAGTACTTC. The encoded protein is CASLTLGQETQYF.

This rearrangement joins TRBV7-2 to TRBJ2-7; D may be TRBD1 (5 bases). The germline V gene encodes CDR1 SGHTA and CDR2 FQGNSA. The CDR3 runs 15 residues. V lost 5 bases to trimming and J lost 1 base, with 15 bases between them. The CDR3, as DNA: TGTGCCAGCAGCCCTACCCCGACAGCATCCTACGAGCAGTACTTC. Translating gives CASSPTPTASYEQYF.

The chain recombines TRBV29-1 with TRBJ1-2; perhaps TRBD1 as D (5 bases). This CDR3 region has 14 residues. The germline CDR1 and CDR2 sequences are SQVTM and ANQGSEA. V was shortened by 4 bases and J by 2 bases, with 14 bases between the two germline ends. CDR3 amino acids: CSVGGNLGNYGYTF. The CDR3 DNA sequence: TGCAGCGTTGGGGGCAATTTGGGGAACTATGGCTACACCTTC. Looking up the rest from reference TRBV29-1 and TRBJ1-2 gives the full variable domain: SAVISQKPSRDICQRGTSLTIQCQVDSQVTMMFWYRQQPGQSLTLIATANQGSEATYESGFVIDKFPISRPNLTFSTLTVSNMSPEDSSIYLCSVGGNLGNYGYTFGSGTRLTVV.

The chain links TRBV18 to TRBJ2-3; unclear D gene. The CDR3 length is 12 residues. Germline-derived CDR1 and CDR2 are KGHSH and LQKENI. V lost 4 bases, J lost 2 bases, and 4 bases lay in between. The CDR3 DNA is TGTGCCAGCTCACTACTCACAGATACGCAGTATTTT. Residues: CASSLLTDTQYF.